Following are 10 T cell receptor beta chains from one sample sequenced in a study of T cell responses to AZD1222 COVID-19 vaccine. Method: immunoSEQ multiplex PCR; TCRdb's copy keeps in-frame clones and lacks some. The sample holds about 97,000 clones, around 83% seen once. This specimen was peripheral blood, taken on day 0 of AZD1222 vaccination. The receptors shown here come from an adult in good health.

The CDR3 bases are TGTGCCACTCTTAGGGCCACCGGGGAGCTGTTTTTT. This translates into CATLRATGELFF. V and J are TRBV27 and TRBJ2-2; no firm D call. CDR1 and CDR2 from the germline V gene are MNHEY and SMNVEV (reference sequence). Trimming pared 10 bases from V and 4 bases from J, leaving 10 bases between. There are 12 residues in the CDR3.

The V and J genes are TRBV5-1 and TRBJ2-7; D gene uncertain. The CDR3 sequence is 15 residues long. V shed 0 bases and J shed 2 bases, with 12 bases lying between them. The germline gives CDR1 SGHRS, CDR2 YFSETQ. For the CDR3, the DNA is TGCGCCAGCAGCTTGGAACCCGGAACTCCCTACGAGCAGTACTTC. Amino acids: CASSLEPGTPYEQYF. The full variable domain, with the rest looked up from reference TRBV5-1 and TRBJ2-7, is KAGVTQTPRYLIKTRGQQVTLSCSPISGHRSVSWYQQTPGQGLQFLFEYFSETQRNKGNFPGRFSGRQFSNSRSEMNVSTLELGDSALYLCASSLEPGTPYEQYFGPGTRLTVT.

This chain links TRBV15 with TRBJ2-3; 9 nucleotides align to TRBD2. Unmatched junction bases numbered 7, after V lost 0 bases and J lost 6 bases. Germline CDR1 is LNHNV and CDR2 is YYDKDF (reference sequence). The CDR3 runs 16 residues. The CDR3 protein is CATSRDSLAGTDTQYF. CDR3 DNA sequence: TGTGCCACCAGCAGAGACAGTCTAGCGGGAACGGATACGCAGTATTTT.

The CDR3 here is CASSYPGRNTEAFF. The CDR3 nucleotides read TGTGCCAGCAGTTACCCGGGGAGGAACACTGAAGCTTTCTTT. V is TRBV6-5 and J is TRBJ1-1; D call uncertain. Germline lookup yields CDR1 MNHEY and CDR2 SVGAGI. The CDR3 spans 14 residues. Trimming took off 2 bases at V and 1 base at J, with 8 bases between the two ends.

The chain links TRBV19 to TRBJ2-7; D gene ambiguous. The V gene lost 1 base and the J gene lost 1 base, with 8 bases spanning the gap. The CDR3 is made up of 14 amino acids. CDR1 LNHDA and CDR2 SQIVND come from the germline V gene (reference sequence). CDR3 sequence: CASSIGGTSYEQYF. The DNA for the CDR3 is TGTGCCAGTAGTATAGGTGGTACGTCCTACGAGCAGTACTTC.

The chain is built from TRBV4-2 and TRBJ2-7; 8 bases match TRBD1. The CDR3 is made up of 16 amino acids. From germline, CDR1 is LGHNA and CDR2 YNFKEQ. V was clipped by 1 base and J by 6 bases; unmatched bases: 11. CDR3 in DNA: TGTGCCAGCAGCCAAGGCGGACAGGGTGGGTCTGTCGAGCAGTACTTC. Translating gives CASSQGGQGGSVEQYF.

This chain links TRBV19 with TRBJ2-1, with D possibly TRBD1 on 6 matching bases. CDR3 size: 15 residues. Germline CDR1 is LNHDA and CDR2 is SQIVND (reference sequence). The ends were cut back, 6 bases at V and 0 bases at J, with 12 bases in the middle. The CDR3: CASRTTGSSYNEQFF. The DNA of the CDR3 is TGTGCCAGTAGGACTACAGGGAGCTCCTACAATGAGCAGTTCTTC.

The V call is TRBV7-2, the J call TRBJ2-7, with 9 bases identical to TRBD1. Germline CDR1 is SGHTA and CDR2 is FQGNSA. CDR3 size: 17 residues. The junction had 11 bases not matched to a gene; V was cut back by 3 bases and J by 2 bases. The CDR3 region has the DNA TGTGCCAGCAGCTTGCTACGGGCCGGGACAGGGACCTACGAGCAGTACTTC. This encodes CASSLLRAGTGTYEQYF.

This sequence joins TRBV9 and TRBJ2-5, with D unclear. Germline lookup yields CDR1 SGDLS and CDR2 YYNGEE. The CDR3 is 15 residues long. V shed 0 bases and J shed 2 bases, with 11 bases lying between them. The DNA of the CDR3 is TGTGCCAGCAGCGTAGAAGGCAGTAGACAAGAGACCCAGTACTTC. Amino acids: CASSVEGSRQETQYF.

The chain couples TRBV19 to TRBJ1-2, with unresolved D. Trimming cost V 5 bases and J 4 bases, with 5 bases left between them. The CDR3 loop spans 11 amino acids. Per the germline V gene, CDR1 is LNHDA and CDR2 is SQIVND (reference sequence). The CDR3 DNA is TGTGCCAGTAGTTACATCTATGGCTACACCTTC. Residues: CASSYIYGYTF.